What follows are 3 T cell receptor beta chains derived from one specimen sequenced in a study of Ad26.COV2.S vaccination and SARS-CoV-2 variants. Repertoires were generated with immunoSEQ multiplex PCR, while TCRdb's copy carries only in-frame clones and drops some. The profile shows more than 400,000 clones, roughly 90% of them singletons. Treatment defined: roughly 18 received Ad26.COV2.S at low or high dose, single or two shots; 5 received placebo; per-sample allocation not given. Sample collection was performed on day 63 after the first vaccine or placebo injection. The sequences come from peripheral blood, collected in a trial of Ad26.COV2.S vaccine versus placebo. The receptors were gathered from a person between 18 and 65 years old who received the Ad26.COV2.S COVID-19 vaccine or a placebo.

The J gene is TRBJ2-2, the V gene TRBV9; a possible D gene is TRBD2 (6 bases). Germline-derived CDR1 and CDR2 are SGDLS and YYNGEE. The CDR3 covers 15 residues. Trimming removed 3 bases at V and 4 bases at J, with 13 bases between. The CDR3 DNA follows: TGTGCCAGCAGCGCCAGAATCGGGGGCACCGGGGAGCTGTTTTTT. This codes for CASSARIGGTGELFF.

The chain links TRBV5-4 to TRBJ2-3; maybe TRBD2 (7 bases). CDR1 SGHNT and CDR2 YYREEE come from the germline V gene (reference sequence). The CDR3 runs to 14 residues. V shed 5 bases and J shed 7 bases, with 17 bases lying between them. The CDR3 coding sequence is TGTGCCAGCAGATACCGGGGGGCCTTTAATACGCAGTATTTT. Amino acids: CASRYRGAFNTQYF.

V gene TRBV4-3 combines with J gene TRBJ2-3, with 11 bases matching TRBD2. The CDR3 runs 18 residues. V was clipped by 0 bases and J by 3 bases; unmatched bases: 8. Germline V gene data show CDR1 as LGHNA and CDR2 as YSLEER. Written as DNA, the CDR3 is TGCGCCAGCAGCCAAGAGCCCCTGACTAGCGGGGCAACAGATACGCAGTATTTT. This translates into CASSQEPLTSGATDTQYF.